The sequence of this T cell receptor (beta chain) was determined in a study of T cells in Graves' hyperthyroidism and ophthalmopathy. Study conclusions and caveats: Blood also held most thyroid clonotypes expanded beyond 0.001.

Authors of the study amplified TCR beta CDR3 regions from RNA transcripts. HTBI primers were the set used in a first-round RT-PCR of the TCR CDR3. Each CDR3 protein gets one entry after TCRdb re-called the multiplex PCR reads with MiXCR. The profile shows around 620,000 distinct CDR3 sequences, 16% of them singletons. This clonotype occurred many times. Its antigen is as yet unknown. The CDR3 has 13 amino acids. Germline loops: CDR1 MDHEN, CDR2 SYDVKM. Germline trimming cut 7 bases from V and 7 bases from J; bases unmatched to any gene: 6. Cells are PBMCs isolated from approximately 9.2 ml of fresh blood.

Source material: blood. The sequence was collected from a woman aged 30 to 39 with Graves' hyperthyroidism. The chain employs TRBV28 and TRBJ1-2; 10 nucleotides line up with TRBD1. The CDR3 loop is CASTSTGGSGYTF. The CDR3 bases are TGTGCCAGCACTTCGACAGGGGGCTCTGGCTACACCTTC.